The present TCR beta chain was sequenced within a study of CD8+CD57+ T cells in acquired aplastic anemia. Study context: When averaged, DNA from sorted CD4+ and CD8+ cells came to 2.5 to 3.5 ug.

CDR1 SGDLS and CDR2 YYNGEE come from the germline V gene. The germline V and J ends were trimmed by 2 bases and 10 bases, with 22 bases remaining between them. This CDR3 is built from 16 residues. Flow cytometry had shown expanded CD8+CD57+ cells in the patients chosen for sequencing. Severe acquired aplastic anemia was present in all patients. Receipt of therapy had not occurred in any patient by the time of blood sampling. Genomic DNA was employed as the template in profiling TCR beta VDJ and CDR3. One entry per CDR3 protein, called by TCRdb with MiXCR from the reads. The data hold roughly 250,000 distinct CDR3 sequences, with about 80% observed a single time. Study outcomes and limitations: Found in both controls and patients were about 30 CD8+ CDR3 sequences.

Regarding this clonotype: Its target is not known.

The chain recombines TRBV9 with TRBJ2-1; maybe TRBD1 (8 bases). This sequence was found in a human donor with aplastic anemia. Sequenced: sorted CD4+, CD8+, or CD8+CD57+ T cells (not recorded which) from PBMCs. The CDR3 DNA reads TGTGCCAGCAGCGTTTCACAGGGGGAGGGGACGAGCGAGCAGTTCTTC. Translating it yields CASSVSQGEGTSEQFF.